This T cell receptor beta chain was obtained from a study of beta chain features in type 1 diabetes. Cell sorting via CD45RO/CCR7/CD25/CD127/CD95/CD27 was performed to obtain CD4+ naive, central memory, regulatory and stem cell-like memory cells. This clone was picked up a small number of times. V trimming: 8 bases; J trimming: 0 bases; junction bases outside the gene matches: 7. This CDR3 is built from 15 residues. CDR1 is MNHNS, CDR2 SASEGT, per germline. Expressed TCRB transcripts were sequenced, since all the RNA that had been isolated was reverse transcribed. Repertoires were generated with immunoSEQ multiplex PCR, while TCRdb's copy carries only in-frame clones and drops some. The sample lists hundreds of thousands of clones, roughly 12% occurring once.

The chain combines TRBV6-1 with TRBJ1-5, with 7 bases identical to TRBD1. Sequencing was done on a sample of naive CD4+ T cells from blood. The clonotype originates from a man aged 18 to 29 in good health. This chain's CDR3 is CASGKGQDSNQPQHF. CDR3 in DNA: TGTGCCAGCGGGAAAGGACAGGATAGCAATCAGCCCCAGCATTTT.